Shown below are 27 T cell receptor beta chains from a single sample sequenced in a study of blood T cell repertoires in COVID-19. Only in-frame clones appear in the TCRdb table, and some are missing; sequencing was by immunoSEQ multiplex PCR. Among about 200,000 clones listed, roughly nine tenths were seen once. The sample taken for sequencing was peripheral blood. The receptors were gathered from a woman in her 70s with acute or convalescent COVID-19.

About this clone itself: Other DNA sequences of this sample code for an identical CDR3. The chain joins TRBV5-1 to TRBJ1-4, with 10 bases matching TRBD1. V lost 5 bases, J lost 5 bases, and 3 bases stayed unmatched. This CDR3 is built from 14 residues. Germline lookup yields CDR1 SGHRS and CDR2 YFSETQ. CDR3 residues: CASSRDRGNEKLFF. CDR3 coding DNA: TGCGCCAGCAGTCGGGACAGGGGCAATGAAAAACTGTTTTTT. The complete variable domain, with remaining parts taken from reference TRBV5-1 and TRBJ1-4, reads KAGVTQTPRYLIKTRGQQVTLSCSPISGHRSVSWYQQTPGQGLQFLFEYFSETQRNKGNFPGRFSGRQFSNSRSEMNVSTLELGDSALYLCASSRDRGNEKLFFGSGTQLSVL.

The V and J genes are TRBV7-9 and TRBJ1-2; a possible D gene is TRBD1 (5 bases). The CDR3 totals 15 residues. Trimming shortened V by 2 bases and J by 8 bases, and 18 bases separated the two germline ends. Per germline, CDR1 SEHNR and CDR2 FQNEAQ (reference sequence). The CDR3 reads CASSLMGRAAGGYTF. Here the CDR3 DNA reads TGTGCCAGCAGCTTAATGGGCAGGGCGGCGGGGGGCTACACCTTC.

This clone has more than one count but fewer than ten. The DNA for the CDR3 is TGCGCCAGCAGCGCGGGACAGGGGAACTATGGCTACACCTTC. Translated: CASSAGQGNYGYTF. The V gene is TRBV5-1, the J gene TRBJ1-2; 10 bases match TRBD1. The CDR3 has 14 residues. V was pared by 4 bases and J by 2 bases, with 2 bases of the junction left unmatched. Germline CDR1 SGHRS, CDR2 YFSETQ.

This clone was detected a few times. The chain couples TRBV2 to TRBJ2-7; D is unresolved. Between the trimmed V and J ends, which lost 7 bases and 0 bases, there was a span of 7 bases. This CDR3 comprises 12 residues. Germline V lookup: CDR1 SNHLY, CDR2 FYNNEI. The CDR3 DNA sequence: TGTGCCAGCACGCAGGCCTCCTACGAGCAGTACTTC. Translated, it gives CASTQASYEQYF.

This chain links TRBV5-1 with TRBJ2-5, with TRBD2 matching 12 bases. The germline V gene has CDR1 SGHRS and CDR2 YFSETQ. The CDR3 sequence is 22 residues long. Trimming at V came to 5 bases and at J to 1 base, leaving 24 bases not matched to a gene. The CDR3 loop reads CASRTGLLPASGGAVSQETQYF. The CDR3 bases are TGCGCCAGCAGAACGGGACTACTTCCAGCTAGCGGGGGGGCCGTAAGCCAAGAGACCCAGTACTTC. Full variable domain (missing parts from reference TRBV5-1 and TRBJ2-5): KAGVTQTPRYLIKTRGQQVTLSCSPISGHRSVSWYQQTPGQGLQFLFEYFSETQRNKGNFPGRFSGRQFSNSRSEMNVSTLELGDSALYLCASRTGLLPASGGAVSQETQYFGPGTRLLVL.

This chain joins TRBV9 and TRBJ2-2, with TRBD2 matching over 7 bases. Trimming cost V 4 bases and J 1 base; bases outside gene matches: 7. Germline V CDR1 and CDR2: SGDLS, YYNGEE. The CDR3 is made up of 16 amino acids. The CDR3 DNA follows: TGTGCCAGCAGCCCGAGACTAGCTGTGAACACCGGGGAGCTGTTTTTT. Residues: CASSPRLAVNTGELFF.

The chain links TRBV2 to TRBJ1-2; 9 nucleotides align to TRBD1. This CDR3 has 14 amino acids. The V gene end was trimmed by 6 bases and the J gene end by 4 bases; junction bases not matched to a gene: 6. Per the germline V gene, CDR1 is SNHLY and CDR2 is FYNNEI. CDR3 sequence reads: CASREQGAGYGYTF. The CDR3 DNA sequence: TGTGCCAGCAGGGAACAGGGGGCGGGCTATGGCTACACCTTC.

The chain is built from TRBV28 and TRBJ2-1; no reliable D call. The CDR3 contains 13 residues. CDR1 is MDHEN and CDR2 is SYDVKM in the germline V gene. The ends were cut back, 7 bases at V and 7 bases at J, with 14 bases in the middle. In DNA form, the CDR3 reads TGTGCCAGCATCTCCCCCTATAGAAATGAGCAGTTCTTC. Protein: CASISPYRNEQFF.

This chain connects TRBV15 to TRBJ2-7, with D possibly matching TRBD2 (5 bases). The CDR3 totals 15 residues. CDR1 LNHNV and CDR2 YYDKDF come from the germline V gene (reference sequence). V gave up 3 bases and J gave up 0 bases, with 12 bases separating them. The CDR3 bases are TGTGCCACCAGCAGCCCCATGGGGAGCTCCTACGAGCAGTACTTC. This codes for CATSSPMGSSYEQYF.

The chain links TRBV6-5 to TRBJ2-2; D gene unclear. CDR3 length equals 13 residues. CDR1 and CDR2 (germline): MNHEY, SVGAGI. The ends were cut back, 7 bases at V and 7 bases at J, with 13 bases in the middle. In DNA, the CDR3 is TGTGCCAGCAAGCTAGTGAACTTCGGGGAGCTGTTTTTT. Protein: CASKLVNFGELFF.

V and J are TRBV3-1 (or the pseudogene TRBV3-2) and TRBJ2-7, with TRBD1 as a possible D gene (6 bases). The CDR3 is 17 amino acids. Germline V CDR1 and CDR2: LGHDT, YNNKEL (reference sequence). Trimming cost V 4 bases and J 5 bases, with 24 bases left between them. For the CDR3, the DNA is TGTGCCAGCAGCCGATCTCTGGGAGTGTCAGGGGCCCACGAGCAGTACTTC. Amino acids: CASSRSLGVSGAHEQYF.

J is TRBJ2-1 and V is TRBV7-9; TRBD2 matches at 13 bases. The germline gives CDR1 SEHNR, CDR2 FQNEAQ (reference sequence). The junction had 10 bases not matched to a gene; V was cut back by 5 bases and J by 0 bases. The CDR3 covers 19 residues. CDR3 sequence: CASSGSGTSGTSSYNEQFF. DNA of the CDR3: TGTGCCAGCAGCGGGTCCGGGACTAGCGGGACAAGCTCCTACAATGAGCAGTTCTTC.

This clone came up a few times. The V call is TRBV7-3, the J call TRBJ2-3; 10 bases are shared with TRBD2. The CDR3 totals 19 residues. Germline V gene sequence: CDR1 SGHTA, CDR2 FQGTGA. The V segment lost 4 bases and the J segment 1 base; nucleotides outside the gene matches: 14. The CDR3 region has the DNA TGTGCCAGCAGCTCCCAGGCTAGCGGGAGTAGGAGCGGCACAGATACGCAGTATTTT. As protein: CASSSQASGSRSGTDTQYF.

The CDR3 here is CASSLDRVSEAFF. The CDR3 DNA is TGTGCCAGCAGCTTGGACAGGGTATCTGAAGCTTTCTTT. The genes are TRBV5-4 and TRBJ1-1; D perhaps matches TRBD1 (6 bases). The germline gives CDR1 SGHNT, CDR2 YYREEE (reference sequence). Trimming stripped 0 bases from V and 6 bases from J, with 9 bases between. CDR3 length equals 13 residues. Combining the CDR3 with reference TRBV5-4 and TRBJ1-1 gives the whole variable domain ETGVTQSPTHLIKTRGQQVTLRCSSQSGHNTVSWYQQALGQGPQFIFQYYREEENGRGNFPPRFSGLQFPNYSSELNVNALELDDSALYLCASSLDRVSEAFFGQGTRLTVV.

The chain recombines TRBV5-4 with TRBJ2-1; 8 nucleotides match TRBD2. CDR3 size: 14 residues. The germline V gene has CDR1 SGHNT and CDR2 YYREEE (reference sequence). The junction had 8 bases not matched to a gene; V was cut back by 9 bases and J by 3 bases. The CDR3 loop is CAITRGGRYNEQFF. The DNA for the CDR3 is TGTGCCATCACTCGGGGGGGCCGCTACAATGAGCAGTTCTTC.

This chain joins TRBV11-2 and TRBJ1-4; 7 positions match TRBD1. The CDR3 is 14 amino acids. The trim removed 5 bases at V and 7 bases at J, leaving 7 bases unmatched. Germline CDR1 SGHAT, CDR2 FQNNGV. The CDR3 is CASSGRDSIEKLFF. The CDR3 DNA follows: TGTGCCAGCAGCGGCCGGGACAGCATTGAAAAACTGTTTTTT.

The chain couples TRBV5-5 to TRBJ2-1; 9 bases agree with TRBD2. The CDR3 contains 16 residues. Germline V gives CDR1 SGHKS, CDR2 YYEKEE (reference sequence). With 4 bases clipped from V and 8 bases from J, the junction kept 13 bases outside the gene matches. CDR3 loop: CASSPLGGRGGDEQFF. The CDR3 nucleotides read TGTGCCAGCAGCCCCTTGGGCGGGAGGGGTGGAGATGAGCAGTTCTTC.

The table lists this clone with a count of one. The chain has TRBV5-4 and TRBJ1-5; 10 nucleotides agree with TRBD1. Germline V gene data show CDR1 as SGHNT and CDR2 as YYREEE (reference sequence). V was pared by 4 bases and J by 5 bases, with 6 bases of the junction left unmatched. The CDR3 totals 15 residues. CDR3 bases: TGTGCCAGCAGCCGAGCCGGGACAGGGGATCAGCCCCAGCATTTT. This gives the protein CASSRAGTGDQPQHF.

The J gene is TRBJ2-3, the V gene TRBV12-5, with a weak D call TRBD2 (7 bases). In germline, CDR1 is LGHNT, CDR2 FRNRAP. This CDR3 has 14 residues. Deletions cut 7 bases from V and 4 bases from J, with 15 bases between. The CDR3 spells CASVWGGASDTQYF. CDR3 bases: TGTGCTAGTGTTTGGGGGGGGGCGTCAGATACGCAGTATTTT.

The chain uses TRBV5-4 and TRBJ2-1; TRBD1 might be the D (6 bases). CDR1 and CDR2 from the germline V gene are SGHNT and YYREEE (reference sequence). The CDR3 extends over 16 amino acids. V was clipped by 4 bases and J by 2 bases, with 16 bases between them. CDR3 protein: CASSVYREVAYNEQFF. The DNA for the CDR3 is TGTGCCAGCAGCGTTTACAGGGAAGTCGCCTACAATGAGCAGTTCTTC.

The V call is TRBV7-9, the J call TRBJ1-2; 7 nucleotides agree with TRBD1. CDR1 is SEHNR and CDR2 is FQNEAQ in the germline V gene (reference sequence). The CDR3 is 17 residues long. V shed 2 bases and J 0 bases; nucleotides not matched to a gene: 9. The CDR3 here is CASSLRITGTANYGYTF. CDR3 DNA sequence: TGTGCCAGCAGCTTAAGGATCACCGGGACAGCTAACTATGGCTACACCTTC.

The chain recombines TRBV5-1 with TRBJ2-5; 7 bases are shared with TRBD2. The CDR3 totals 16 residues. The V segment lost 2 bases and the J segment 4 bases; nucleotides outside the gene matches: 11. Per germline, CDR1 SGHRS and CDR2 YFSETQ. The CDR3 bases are TGCGCCAGCAGCTTCCAAGTAGCGGGCATGGGAGAGACCCAGTACTTC. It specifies CASSFQVAGMGETQYF.

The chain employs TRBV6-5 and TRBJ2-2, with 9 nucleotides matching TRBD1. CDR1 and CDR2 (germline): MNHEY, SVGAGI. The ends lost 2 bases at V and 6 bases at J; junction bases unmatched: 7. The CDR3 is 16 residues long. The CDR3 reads CASSYAGTGYPGELFF. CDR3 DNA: TGTGCCAGCAGTTACGCCGGGACAGGGTACCCCGGGGAGCTGTTTTTT.

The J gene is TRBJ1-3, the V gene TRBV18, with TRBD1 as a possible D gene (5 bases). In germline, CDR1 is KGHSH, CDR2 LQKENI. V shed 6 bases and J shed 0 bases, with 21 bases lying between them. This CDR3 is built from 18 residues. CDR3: CASSSLTRGGSSGNTIYF. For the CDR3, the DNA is TGTGCCAGCTCTTCCCTTACACGTGGGGGGAGCTCTGGAAACACCATATATTTT.

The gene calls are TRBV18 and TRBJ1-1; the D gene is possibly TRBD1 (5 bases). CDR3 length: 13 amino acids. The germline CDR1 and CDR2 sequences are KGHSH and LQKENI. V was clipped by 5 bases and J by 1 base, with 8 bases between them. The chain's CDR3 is CASSADRNTEAFF. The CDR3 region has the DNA TGTGCCAGCTCAGCCGACAGGAACACTGAAGCTTTCTTT.

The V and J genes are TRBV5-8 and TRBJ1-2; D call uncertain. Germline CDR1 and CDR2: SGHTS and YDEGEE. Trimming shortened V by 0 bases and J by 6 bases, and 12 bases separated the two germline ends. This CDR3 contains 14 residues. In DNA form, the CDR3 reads TGTGCCAGCAGCTTGGTGACGGGAGGAAATGGCTACACCTTC. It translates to CASSLVTGGNGYTF.

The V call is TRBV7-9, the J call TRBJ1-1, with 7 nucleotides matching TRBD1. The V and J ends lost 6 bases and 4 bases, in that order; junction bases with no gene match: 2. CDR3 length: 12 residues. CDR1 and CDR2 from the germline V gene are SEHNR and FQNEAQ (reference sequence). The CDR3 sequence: CASRPGGTEAFF. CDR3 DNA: TGTGCCAGCAGGCCAGGGGGCACTGAAGCTTTCTTT.